Shown below are 11 T cell receptor beta chains from a single sample sequenced in a study of pediatric ulcerative colitis. The rectum was sampled with one to two pinch biopsies at colonoscopy. The repertoire was sequenced with immunoSEQ multiplex PCR; TCRdb's copy has only in-frame clones and lacks some. The sample lists 44,000 or so clones, more than 60% occurring once. The sequenced material came from gut tissue. The receptors here all came from a girl between 10 and 17 years old with moderate ulcerative colitis.

The CDR3 nucleotides are TGCAGCGTCCTAGACTACGACAGGTACGAGCAGTACTTC. Protein: CSVLDYDRYEQYF. The chain has TRBV29-1 and TRBJ2-7; a weak D match, TRBD1 (6 bases). Germline CDR1 reads SQVTM; CDR2 reads ANQGSEA. The CDR3 has 13 residues. Trimming took 6 bases from V and 4 from J, leaving 16 bases between them.

CDR3 sequence: CASSPPWGGQETQYF. The CDR3 nucleotides are TGTGCCAGCAGCCCCCCATGGGGGGGGCAAGAGACCCAGTACTTC. This chain links TRBV5-8 with TRBJ2-5, with 7 nucleotides matching TRBD2. CDR3 length: 15 residues. CDR1 is SGHTS and CDR2 is YDEGEE in the germline V gene. With V trimmed by 4 bases and J by 2 bases, 8 bases remained unmatched.

The V and J genes are TRBV9 and TRBJ1-3, with unresolved D. The V gene lost 0 bases and the J gene lost 0 bases, with 7 bases spanning the gap. The germline CDR1 and CDR2 sequences are SGDLS and YYNGEE. CDR3 length: 15 amino acids. CDR3 nucleotides: TGTGCCAGCAGCGTAGATGAGTCCTCTGGAAACACCATATATTTT. It encodes CASSVDESSGNTIYF.

This chain joins TRBV7-9 and TRBJ2-5, with D unresolved. CDR3 length: 11 residues. From germline, CDR1 is SEHNR and CDR2 FQNEAQ (reference sequence). Trimming took 6 bases from V and 3 from J, leaving 5 bases between them. In DNA, the CDR3 is TGTGCCAGCAGAGCGAAAGAGACCCAGTACTTC. Amino acids: CASRAKETQYF.

V usage is TRBV6-1 and J usage is TRBJ2-1; D is possibly TRBD1 or TRBD2 (5 bases each). Germline CDR1 reads MNHNS; CDR2 reads SASEGT. V lost 3 bases to trimming and J lost 4 bases, with 10 bases between them. The CDR3 runs to 14 residues. The CDR3 loop reads CASSEGVPYNEQFF. The CDR3 DNA reads as TGTGCCAGCAGTGAGGGGGTCCCATACAATGAGCAGTTCTTC.

A few counts support this clone. This sequence joins TRBV18 and TRBJ1-3; 9 bases match TRBD1. This CDR3 region has 17 residues. Per germline, CDR1 KGHSH and CDR2 LQKENI. V dropped 1 base and J dropped 0; count of bases not matched to a gene: 4. The CDR3 protein is CASSPLQGAGSGNTIYF. CDR3 coding DNA: TGTGCCAGCTCACCACTACAGGGGGCCGGCTCTGGAAACACCATATATTTT.

The V and J genes are TRBV5-1 and TRBJ1-1, with D maybe TRBD1 (6 bases). Germline lookup yields CDR1 SGHRS and CDR2 YFSETQ. The CDR3 is made up of 14 amino acids. Trimming pared 4 bases from V and 2 bases from J, leaving 12 bases between. The CDR3 reads CASSGGHYNTEAFF. The CDR3 region has the DNA TGCGCCAGCAGCGGGGGACATTATAACACTGAAGCTTTCTTT.

This chain links TRBV7-2 with TRBJ2-1; weak D call: TRBD1 (6 bases). The ends were cut back, 5 bases at V and 4 bases at J, with 9 bases in the middle. Germline V gene lookup returns CDR1 SGHTA and CDR2 FQGNSA. CDR3 length: 13 residues. The CDR3 DNA reads as TGTGCCAGCAGCAAAGGACAGTACAATGAGCAGTTCTTC. It translates to CASSKGQYNEQFF.

The chain links TRBV28 to TRBJ2-7; D remains unclear. CDR3 length equals 13 residues. CDR1 is MDHEN and CDR2 is SYDVKM in the germline V gene. V was shortened by 8 bases and J by 2 bases, with 13 bases between the two germline ends. Here the CDR3 DNA reads TGTGCCAGCGGCCCGCGTTGGACCTACGAGCAGTACTTC. Protein sequence: CASGPRWTYEQYF.

A word on this clone: One junction end disagrees with the germline gene, perhaps due to a read error. This chain links TRBV6-1 with TRBJ2-7, with 7 bases identical to TRBD2. Looked up from germline, CDR1 is MNHNS and CDR2 is SASEGT. This CDR3 has 14 residues. The CDR3 sequence is CAISDHGGFYEQYF. The CDR3 nucleotides read TGTGCCATCAGTGACCACGGGGGGTTCTACGAGCAGTACTTC.

V gene TRBV18 combines with J gene TRBJ2-7, with 10 positions matching TRBD1. Germline V gene sequence: CDR1 KGHSH, CDR2 LQKENI. This CDR3 contains 15 residues. The junction had 6 bases not matched to a gene; V was cut back by 3 bases and J by 4 bases. CDR3 loop: CASSPSGTGVYEQYF. The CDR3 DNA is TGTGCCAGCTCACCTTCCGGGACAGGGGTGTACGAGCAGTACTTC.